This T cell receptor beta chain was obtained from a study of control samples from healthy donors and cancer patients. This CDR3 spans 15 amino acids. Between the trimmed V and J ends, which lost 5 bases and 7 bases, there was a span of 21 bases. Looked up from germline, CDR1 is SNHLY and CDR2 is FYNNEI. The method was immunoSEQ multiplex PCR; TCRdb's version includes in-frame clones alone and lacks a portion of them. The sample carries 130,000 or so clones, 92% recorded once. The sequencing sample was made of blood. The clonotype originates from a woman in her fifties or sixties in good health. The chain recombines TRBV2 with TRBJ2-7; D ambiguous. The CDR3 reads CASSLGSGNFGEQYF. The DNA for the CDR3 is TGTGCCAGCAGTCTGGGGTCAGGAAACTTTGGTGAGCAGTACTTC.